This T cell receptor beta chain emerged from a study of blood T cell repertoires in COVID-19 (dated by TCRdb to the early 2020s). General notes on the study: Samples from collaborators originated in the United States, Italy and Spain and spanned both the acute and convalescent phases of COVID-19. The samples were drawn from the first 160 participants of the ongoing ImmuneRACE study and from 1,254 subjects provided by 6 global collaborators. The repertoires were made available in a free public database intended to serve as a resource for research on the immune response to SARS-CoV-2. The dataset comprised deeply sampled blood TCRbeta repertoires from subjects exposed to, actively infected with, or recovered from COVID-19. Nearly every sample came with metadata listing a de-identified subject ID, COVID-19 status, age in years and sex. Where HLA class I and class II types were available, the types were taken from metadata supplied by the sample provider, not from assay-based typing. The prospective study material was composed of cDNA or gDNA derived from T cells, B-cell-depleted T cells, or PBMCs.

Paper-wide results and their limitations: Clinical and demographic metadata were provided uncurated, with the amount varying by source and participant.

Samples from volunteer blood donors who had recovered from COVID-19 were contributed by a second Seattle source. The collaborating institutions used their own protocols to collect whole blood in K2EDTA tubes. For TCRbeta analysis, collaborators shipped samples as frozen whole blood, isolated PBMCs, or DNA extracted from either of those sample types. Of note for this clone: This clone's antigen is unknown. No qualities accompany the bases; no much larger clone lies one base away.

V and J are trimmed by 6 bases and 2 bases, and the gene matches miss 5 bases of the junction. The germline V gene encodes CDR1 SGHAT and CDR2 FQNNGV. The CDR3 runs 14 amino acids, cysteine and phenylalanine included. Only the CDR3 portion is preserved as DNA: 42 bases, with reading frame beginning at the first base. TCRbeta CDR3 regions were amplified from genomic DNA using the immunoSEQ Assay, a bias-controlled multiplex PCR. The study's processing was this. Nucleated cell counts per sample were estimated from amplification of reference gene primers within the assay. To quantify the absolute abundance of each unique TCRbeta CDR3 rearrangement, sequence reads were collapsed and filtered. For each sample, productive Simpson clonality was calculated as the square root of Simpson's diversity index over productive rearrangements. TCRdb mirrors the immuneACCESS table, restricted to in-frame sequences. Some clones are absent from its copies; in checked studies, under half trace to an unresolved V gene, and the reason for the others is unknown. For V, J and clone size, that table is used; D and trimming come from the DNA. This sample gives 200,000 to 300,000 clones in total; 87% of them show up just once. Of the sample, 1.5% falls within the top ten clones.

The chain is assembled from TRBV11-2 and TRBJ2-7, with TRBD1 matching 9 junction bases. The sequencing input was peripheral blood. The receptor's source is a middle-aged woman who had recovered from COVID-19. The CDR3 protein sequence reads: CASSSGTGPYEQYF. The DNA sequence reads TGTGCCAGCAGTTCCGGGACAGGGCCCTACGAGCAGTACTTC.